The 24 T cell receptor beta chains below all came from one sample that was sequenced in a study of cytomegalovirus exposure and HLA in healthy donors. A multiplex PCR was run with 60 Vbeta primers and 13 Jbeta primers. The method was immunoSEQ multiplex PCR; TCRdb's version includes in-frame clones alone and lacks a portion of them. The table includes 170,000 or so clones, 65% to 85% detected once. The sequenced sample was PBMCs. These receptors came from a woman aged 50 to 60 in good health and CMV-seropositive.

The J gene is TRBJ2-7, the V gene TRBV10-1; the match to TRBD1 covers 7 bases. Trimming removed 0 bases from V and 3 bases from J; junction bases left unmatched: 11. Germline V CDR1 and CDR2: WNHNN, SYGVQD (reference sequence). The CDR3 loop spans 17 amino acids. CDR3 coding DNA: TGCGCCAGCAGTGAGTCGACTCCCCAGGGGGTCGGCTACGAGCAGTACTTC. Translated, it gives CASSESTPQGVGYEQYF.

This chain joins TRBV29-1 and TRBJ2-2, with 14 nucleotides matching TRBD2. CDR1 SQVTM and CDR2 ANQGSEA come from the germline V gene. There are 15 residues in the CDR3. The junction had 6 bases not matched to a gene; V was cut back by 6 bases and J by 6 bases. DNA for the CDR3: TGCAGCGTGACTAGCGGGAGGGCCGGGGCCGGGGAGCTGTTTTTT. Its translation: CSVTSGRAGAGELFF.

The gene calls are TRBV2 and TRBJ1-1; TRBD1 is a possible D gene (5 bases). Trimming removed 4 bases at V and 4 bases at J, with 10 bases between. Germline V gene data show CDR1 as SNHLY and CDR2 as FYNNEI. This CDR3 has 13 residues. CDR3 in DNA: TGTGCCAGCAGTGTCGCAGGGTTCACTGAAGCTTTCTTT. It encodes CASSVAGFTEAFF.

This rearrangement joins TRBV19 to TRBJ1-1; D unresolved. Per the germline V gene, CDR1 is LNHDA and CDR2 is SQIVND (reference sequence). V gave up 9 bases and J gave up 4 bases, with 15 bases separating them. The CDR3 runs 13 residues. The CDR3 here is CASLGRVSTEAFF. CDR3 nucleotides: TGTGCCAGCCTAGGGAGGGTGAGCACTGAAGCTTTCTTT. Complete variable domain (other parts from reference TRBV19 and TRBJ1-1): DGGITQSPKYLFRKEGQNVTLSCEQNLNHDAMYWYRQDPGQGLRLIYYSQIVNDFQKGDIAEGYSVSREKKESFPLTVTSAQKNPTAFYLCASLGRVSTEAFFGQGTRLTVV.

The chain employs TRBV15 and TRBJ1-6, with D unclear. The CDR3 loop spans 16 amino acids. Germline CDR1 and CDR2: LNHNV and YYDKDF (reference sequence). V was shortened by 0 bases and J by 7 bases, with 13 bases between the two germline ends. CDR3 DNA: TGTGCCACCAGCAGAGAACGGGGTCCGGGGAATTCACCCCTCCACTTT. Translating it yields CATSRERGPGNSPLHF.

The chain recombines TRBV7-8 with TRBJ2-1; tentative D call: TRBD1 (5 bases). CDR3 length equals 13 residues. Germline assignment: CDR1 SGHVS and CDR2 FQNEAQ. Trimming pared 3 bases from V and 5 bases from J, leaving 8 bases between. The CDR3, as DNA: TGTGCCAGCAGCTTCCAACAGGACAATGAGCAGTTCTTC. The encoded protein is CASSFQQDNEQFF. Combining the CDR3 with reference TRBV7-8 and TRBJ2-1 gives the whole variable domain GAGVSQSPRYKVAKRGQDVALRCDPISGHVSLFWYQQALGQGPEFLTYFQNEAQLDKSGLPSDRFFAERPEGSVSTLKIQRTQQEDSAVYLCASSFQQDNEQFFGPGTRLTVL.

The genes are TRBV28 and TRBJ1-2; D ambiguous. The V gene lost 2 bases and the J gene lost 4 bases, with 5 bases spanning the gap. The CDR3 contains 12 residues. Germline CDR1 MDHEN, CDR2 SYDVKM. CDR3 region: CASSLSGYGYTF. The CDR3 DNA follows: TGTGCCAGCAGTTTAAGCGGCTATGGCTACACCTTC.

In nucleotides, the CDR3 is TGTGCCTGGAGTTCGACAGGGGGCTATGGCTACACCTTC. Its translation is CAWSSTGGYGYTF. The chain employs TRBV30 and TRBJ1-2; 9 nucleotides agree with TRBD1. Germline CDR1 GTSNPN, CDR2 SVGIG (reference sequence). The CDR3 is 13 residues long. The J segment lost 4 bases and the V segment lost 2 bases, leaving 2 bases of the junction unmatched.

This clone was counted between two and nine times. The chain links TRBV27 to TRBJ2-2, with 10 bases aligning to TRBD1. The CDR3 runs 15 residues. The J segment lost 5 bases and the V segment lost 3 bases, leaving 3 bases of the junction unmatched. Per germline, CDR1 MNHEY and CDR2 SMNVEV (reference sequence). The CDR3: CASSFPGQGTGELFF. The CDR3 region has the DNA TGTGCCAGCAGTTTTCCGGGACAGGGGACCGGGGAGCTGTTTTTT.

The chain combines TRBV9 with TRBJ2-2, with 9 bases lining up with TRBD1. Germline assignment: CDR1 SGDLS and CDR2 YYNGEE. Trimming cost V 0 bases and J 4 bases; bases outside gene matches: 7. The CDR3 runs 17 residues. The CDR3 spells CASSVGSVTGGTGELFF. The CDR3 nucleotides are TGTGCCAGCAGCGTAGGGAGCGTGACAGGGGGCACCGGGGAGCTGTTTTTT.

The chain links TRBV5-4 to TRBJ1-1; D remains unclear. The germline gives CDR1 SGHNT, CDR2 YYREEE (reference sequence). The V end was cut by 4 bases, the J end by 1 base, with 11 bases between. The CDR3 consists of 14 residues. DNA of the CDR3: TGTGCCAGCAGCCGTTCAGTAACGAACACTGAAGCTTTCTTT. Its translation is CASSRSVTNTEAFF.

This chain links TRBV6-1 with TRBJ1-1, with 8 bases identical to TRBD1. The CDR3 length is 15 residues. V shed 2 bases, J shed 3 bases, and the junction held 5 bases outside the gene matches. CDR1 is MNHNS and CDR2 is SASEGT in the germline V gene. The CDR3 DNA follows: TGTGCCAGCAGTGAACAGGGGGCGGGGGACACTGAAGCTTTCTTT. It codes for CASSEQGAGDTEAFF.

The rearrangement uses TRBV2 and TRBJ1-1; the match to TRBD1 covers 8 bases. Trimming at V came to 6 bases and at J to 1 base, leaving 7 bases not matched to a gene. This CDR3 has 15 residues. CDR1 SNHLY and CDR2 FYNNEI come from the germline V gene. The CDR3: CASSGLGTGNTEAFF. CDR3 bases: TGTGCCAGCAGCGGTCTCGGGACAGGGAACACTGAAGCTTTCTTT. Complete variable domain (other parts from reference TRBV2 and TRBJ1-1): EPEVTQTPSHQVTQMGQEVILRCVPISNHLYFYWYRQILGQKVEFLVSFYNNEISEKSEIFDDQFSVERPDGSNFTLKIRSTKLEDSAMYFCASSGLGTGNTEAFFGQGTRLTVV.

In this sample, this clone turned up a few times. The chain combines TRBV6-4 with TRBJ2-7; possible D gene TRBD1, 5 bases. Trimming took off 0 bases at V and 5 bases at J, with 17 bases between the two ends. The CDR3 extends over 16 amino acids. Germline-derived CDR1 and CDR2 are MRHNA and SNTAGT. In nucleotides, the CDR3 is TGTGCCAGCAGTGACTCAGCTCTCAGGGCCCTCCACGAGCAGTACTTC. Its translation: CASSDSALRALHEQYF.

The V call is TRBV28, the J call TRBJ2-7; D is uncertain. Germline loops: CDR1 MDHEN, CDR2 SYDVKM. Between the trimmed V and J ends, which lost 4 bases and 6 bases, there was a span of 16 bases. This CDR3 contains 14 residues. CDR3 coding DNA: TGTGCCAGCAGTTATGACTCTTACGATGGCGAGCAGTACTTC. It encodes CASSYDSYDGEQYF. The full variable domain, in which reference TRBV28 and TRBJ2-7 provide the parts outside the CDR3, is DVKVTQSSRYLVKRTGEKVFLECVQDMDHENMFWYRQDPGLGLRLIYFSYDVKMKEKGDIPEGYSVSREKKERFSLILESASTNQTSMYLCASSYDSYDGEQYFGPGTRLTVT.

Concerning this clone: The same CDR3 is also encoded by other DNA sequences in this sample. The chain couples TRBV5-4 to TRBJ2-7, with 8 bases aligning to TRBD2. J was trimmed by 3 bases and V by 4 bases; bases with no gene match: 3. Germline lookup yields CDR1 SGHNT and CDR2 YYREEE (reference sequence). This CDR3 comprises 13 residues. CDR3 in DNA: TGTGCCAGCAGCCCCGGGGGGGTCTACGAGCAGTACTTC. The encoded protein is CASSPGGVYEQYF.

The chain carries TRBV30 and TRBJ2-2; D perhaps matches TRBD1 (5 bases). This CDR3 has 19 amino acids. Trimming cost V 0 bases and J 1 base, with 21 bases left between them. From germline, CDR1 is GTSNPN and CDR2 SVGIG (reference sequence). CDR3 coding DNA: TGTGCCTGGAGTGTAGGTTATATTAGGGGATGGGGGAACACCGGGGAGCTGTTTTTT. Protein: CAWSVGYIRGWGNTGELFF.

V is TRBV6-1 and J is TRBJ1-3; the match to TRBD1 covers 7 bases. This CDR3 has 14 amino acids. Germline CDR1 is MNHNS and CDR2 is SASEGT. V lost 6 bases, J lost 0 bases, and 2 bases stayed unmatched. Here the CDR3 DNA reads TGTGCCAGCAGAGACAGGGCCTCTGGAAACACCATATATTTT. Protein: CASRDRASGNTIYF.

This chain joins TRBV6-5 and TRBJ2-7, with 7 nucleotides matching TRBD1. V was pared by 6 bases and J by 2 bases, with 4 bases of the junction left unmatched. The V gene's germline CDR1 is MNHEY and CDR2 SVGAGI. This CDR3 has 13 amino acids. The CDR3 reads CASRGDSTYEQYF. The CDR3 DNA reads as TGTGCCAGCAGAGGGGACAGTACCTACGAGCAGTACTTC.

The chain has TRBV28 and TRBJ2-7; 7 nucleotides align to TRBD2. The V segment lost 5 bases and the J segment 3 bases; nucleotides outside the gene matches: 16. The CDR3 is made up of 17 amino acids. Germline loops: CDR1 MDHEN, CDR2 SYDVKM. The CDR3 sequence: CASSPPLRWGGLYEQYF. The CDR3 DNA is TGTGCCAGCAGTCCCCCTTTGCGGTGGGGAGGGCTCTACGAGCAGTACTTC. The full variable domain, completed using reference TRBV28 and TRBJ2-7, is DVKVTQSSRYLVKRTGEKVFLECVQDMDHENMFWYRQDPGLGLRLIYFSYDVKMKEKGDIPEGYSVSREKKERFSLILESASTNQTSMYLCASSPPLRWGGLYEQYFGPGTRLTVT.

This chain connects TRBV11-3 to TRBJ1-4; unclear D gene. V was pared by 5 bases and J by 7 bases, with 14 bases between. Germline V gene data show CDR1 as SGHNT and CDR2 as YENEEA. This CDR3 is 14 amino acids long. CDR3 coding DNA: TGTGCCAGCAGCCCCGGTGCGGGCGGTGAAAAACTGTTTTTT. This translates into CASSPGAGGEKLFF.

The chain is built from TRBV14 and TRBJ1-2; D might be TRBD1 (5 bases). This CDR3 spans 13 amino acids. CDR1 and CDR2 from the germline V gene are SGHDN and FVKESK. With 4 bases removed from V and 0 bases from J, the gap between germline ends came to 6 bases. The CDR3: CASSPGTNYGYTF. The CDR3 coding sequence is TGTGCCAGCAGCCCAGGGACTAACTATGGCTACACCTTC.

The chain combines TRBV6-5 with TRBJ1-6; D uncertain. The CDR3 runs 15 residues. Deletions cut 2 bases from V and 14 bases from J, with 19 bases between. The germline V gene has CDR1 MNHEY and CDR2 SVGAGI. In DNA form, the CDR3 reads TGTGCCAGCAGTTACATGCACACCGGAGCGGTGGCCCTCCACTTT. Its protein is CASSYMHTGAVALHF.

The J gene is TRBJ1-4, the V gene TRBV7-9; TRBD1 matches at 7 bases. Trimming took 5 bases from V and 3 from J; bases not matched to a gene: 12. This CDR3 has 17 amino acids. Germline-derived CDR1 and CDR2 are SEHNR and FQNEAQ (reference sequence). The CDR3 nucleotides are TGTGCCAGCAGCCGCCCCCGACAGGGAGGCGCTAATGAAAAACTGTTTTTT. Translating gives CASSRPRQGGANEKLFF.